This paragraph reports one T cell receptor beta chain. Its antigen is unknown. This specimen belongs to a study of cytomegalovirus exposure and HLA in healthy donors. A multiplex PCR was run with 60 Vbeta primers and 13 Jbeta primers. The data were produced by immunoSEQ multiplex PCR, yet TCRdb's version contains in-frame clones alone and is incomplete. The sample has roughly 100,000 clones, roughly three quarters seen once; the top ten hold around 4.5%. Study results and limitations: Some segments of the V type, notably TRBV6-2 and TRBV6-3, were excluded as indistinguishable.

Germline V gives CDR1 WSHSY, CDR2 SAAADI. With 7 bases clipped from V and 2 bases from J, the junction kept 9 bases outside the gene matches. There are 16 residues in the CDR3. Material for sequencing was PBMCs. The chain couples TRBV10-2 to TRBJ2-7; 12 bases line up with TRBD2. The TCR sequence derives from a woman aged 40 to 50 in good health and CMV-seronegative. CDR3 coding DNA: TGCGCCAGCACGGCTGGGCTAGCGGGGGGGCCCTACGAGCAGTACTTC. Its protein is CASTAGLAGGPYEQYF.